These 12 T cell receptor beta chains share one sample of origin, sequenced in a study of T-cell reconstitution after alpha-beta-depleted transplantation in children. Molecular barcoding with unique molecular identifiers was used for the TCRbeta library. TCRdb re-analysed the PCR reads in MiXCR, keeping a single row per CDR3 protein. The sample has fewer than 550,000 distinct CDR3 sequences, approximately 10% seen once; the top ten hold approximately 14%. The material was PBMCs, mostly from graft donor cells, obtained 180 days after TCRalphabeta/CD19-depleted stem cell transplant. The receptors originated from a female patient between 2 and 15 years old who had a stem cell transplant for aplastic anemia, so the T cells may come from the graft donor.

In its sample, this clonotype was seen a few times. This chain links TRBV12-3 or TRBV12-4 with TRBJ2-5; the D call may be TRBD1 or TRBD2 (5 bases each). Deletions cut 4 bases from V and 7 bases from J, with 16 bases between. The CDR3 is 14 amino acids. The CDR3 here is CASSSGVSQGTQYF. The CDR3 nucleotides read TGTGCCAGCAGTTCCGGGGTATCCCAGGGGACCCAGTACTTC.

This clonotype was detected only a few times. This chain uses TRBV6-2 or TRBV6-3 with TRBJ2-3; the match to TRBD2 covers 11 bases. V was pared by 6 bases and J by 4 bases, with 12 bases of the junction left unmatched. CDR1 and CDR2 (germline): MNHEY, SVGEGT. This CDR3 contains 17 residues. CDR3 sequence reads: CASSPWGVAGGPDTQYF. The CDR3 DNA reads TGTGCCAGCAGCCCCTGGGGAGTAGCGGGAGGGCCAGATACGCAGTATTTT.

The V gene is TRBV18, the J gene TRBJ1-1; D ambiguous. The CDR3 is made up of 14 amino acids. The V end was cut by 0 bases, the J end by 11 bases, with 16 bases between. From germline, CDR1 is KGHSH and CDR2 LQKENI. This chain's CDR3 is CASSPPSPPFRAFF. The CDR3 nucleotides are TGTGCCAGCTCACCACCGTCCCCCCCATTTAGGGCTTTCTTT.

This chain uses TRBV27 with TRBJ1-2; tentatively, D is TRBD1 (5 bases). The V and J ends lost 5 bases and 4 bases respectively, with 17 bases between them. CDR3 size: 15 residues. Germline V gene data show CDR1 as MNHEY and CDR2 as SMNVEV (reference sequence). The DNA for the CDR3 is TGTGCCAGCAGTCATCGGGACCCCGGTGGCTATGGCTACACCTTC. Translating it yields CASSHRDPGGYGYTF.

This clonotype was counted ten times or more. The CDR3: CASSVGFNQPQHF. CDR3 DNA: TGTGCCAGCAGCGTGGGATTCAATCAGCCCCAGCATTTT. The chain carries TRBV9 and TRBJ1-5, with D unclear. V lost 2 bases, J lost 3 bases, and 6 bases lay in between. Looked up from germline, CDR1 is SGDLS and CDR2 is YYNGEE. This CDR3 is 13 amino acids long.

The chain carries TRBV7-3 and TRBJ2-7, with a possible D match to TRBD1 (6 bases). Trimming pared 4 bases from V and 4 bases from J, leaving 11 bases between. This CDR3 comprises 13 residues. The germline V gene encodes CDR1 SGHTA and CDR2 FQGTGA. The CDR3 reads CASSSRTVYEQYF. CDR3 in DNA: TGTGCCAGCAGCTCCCGGACAGTTTACGAGCAGTACTTC.

This clonotype was observed at least ten times. The V and J genes are TRBV7-8 and TRBJ2-5; D is ambiguous. Trimming took 1 base from V and 5 from J, leaving 11 bases between them. The germline CDR1 and CDR2 sequences are SGHVS and FQNEAQ. CDR3 size: 14 residues. CDR3 region: CASSLDLYMETQYF. The DNA for the CDR3 is TGTGCCAGCAGCTTAGACCTATATATGGAGACCCAGTACTTC.

Many counts were recorded for this clonotype. The rearrangement links TRBV5-1 to TRBJ2-7; no clear D gene. Germline V gene lookup returns CDR1 SGHRS and CDR2 YFSETQ. Between the trimmed V and J ends, which lost 0 bases and 0 bases, there was a span of 7 bases. CDR3 length equals 14 residues. CDR3 sequence reads: CASSLVAGSYEQYF. CDR3 DNA sequence: TGCGCCAGCAGCTTGGTGGCAGGCTCCTACGAGCAGTACTTC.

This chain connects TRBV29-1 to TRBJ1-2; 8 bases are a match to TRBD1. The V and J ends lost 3 bases and 2 bases, in that order; junction bases with no gene match: 8. The CDR3 loop spans 15 amino acids. Germline V gene data show CDR1 as SQVTM and CDR2 as ANQGSEA. CDR3 sequence: CSVDSEDRENYGYTF. As DNA, the CDR3 is TGCAGCGTTGATTCCGAGGACAGGGAGAACTATGGCTACACCTTC.

The J gene is TRBJ2-3, the V gene TRBV10-3, with a tentative D call TRBD2 (5 bases). CDR1 and CDR2 (germline): ENHRY, SYGVKD. The CDR3 has 15 amino acids. Trimming stripped 0 bases from V and 7 bases from J, with 14 bases between. CDR3 sequence (DNA): TGTGCCATCAGTGAGTCGTCTGGACTGATGTATACGCAGTATTTT. This sequence encodes CAISESSGLMYTQYF.

Only a few counts were recorded for this clonotype. The chain uses TRBV15 and TRBJ1-3, with D possibly being TRBD1 (5 bases). The CDR3 runs 17 residues. With 0 bases removed from V and 2 bases from J, the gap between germline ends came to 14 bases. Germline CDR1 reads LNHNV; CDR2 reads YYDKDF (reference sequence). In nucleotides, the CDR3 is TGTGCCACCAGCAGAGATACGAAGGGGCCGACTGGAAACACCATATATTTT. Its protein is CATSRDTKGPTGNTIYF.

This clonotype was recorded at least ten times. The chain has TRBV7-2 and TRBJ2-7, with a possible D match to TRBD2 (6 bases). Germline loops: CDR1 SGHTA, CDR2 FQGNSA. This CDR3 contains 14 residues. Trimming shortened V by 5 bases and J by 2 bases, and 13 bases separated the two germline ends. The CDR3 bases are TGTGCCAGCAGCCCCACTAGCAGCACCTACGAGCAGTACGTC. Translation: CASSPTSSTYEQYV.